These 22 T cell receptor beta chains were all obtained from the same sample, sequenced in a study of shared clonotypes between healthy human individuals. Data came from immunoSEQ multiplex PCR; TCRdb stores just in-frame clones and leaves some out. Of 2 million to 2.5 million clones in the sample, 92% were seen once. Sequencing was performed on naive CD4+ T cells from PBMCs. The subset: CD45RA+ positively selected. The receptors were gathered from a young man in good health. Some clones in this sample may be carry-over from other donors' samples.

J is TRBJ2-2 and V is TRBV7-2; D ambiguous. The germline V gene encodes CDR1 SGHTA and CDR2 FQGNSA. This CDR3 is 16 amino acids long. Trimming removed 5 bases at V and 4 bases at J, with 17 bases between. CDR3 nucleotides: TGTGCCAGCAGCCTGATGACGGCAGCGATCACCGGGGAGCTGTTTTTT. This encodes CASSLMTAAITGELFF.

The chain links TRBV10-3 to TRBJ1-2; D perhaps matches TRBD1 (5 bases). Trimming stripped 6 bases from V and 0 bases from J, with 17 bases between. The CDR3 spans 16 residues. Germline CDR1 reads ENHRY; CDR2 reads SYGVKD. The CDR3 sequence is CAISPIGGAPNYGYTF. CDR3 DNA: TGTGCCATCAGCCCTATAGGAGGGGCACCTAACTATGGCTACACCTTC.

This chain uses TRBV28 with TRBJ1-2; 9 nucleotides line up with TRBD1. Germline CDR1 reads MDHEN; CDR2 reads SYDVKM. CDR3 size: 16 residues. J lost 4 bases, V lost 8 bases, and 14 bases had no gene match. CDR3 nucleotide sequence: TGTGCCAGCCAACCGGGACAGGGAACGGGGGGCTATGGCTACACCTTC. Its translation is CASQPGQGTGGYGYTF.

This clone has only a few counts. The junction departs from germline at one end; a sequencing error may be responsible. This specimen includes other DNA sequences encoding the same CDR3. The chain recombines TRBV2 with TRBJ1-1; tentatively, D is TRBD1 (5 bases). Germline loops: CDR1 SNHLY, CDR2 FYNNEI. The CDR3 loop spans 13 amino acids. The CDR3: CASSEDRNTEAFF. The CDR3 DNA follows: TGTGCCAGCAGCGAAGACAGGAACACTGAAGCTTTCTTT.

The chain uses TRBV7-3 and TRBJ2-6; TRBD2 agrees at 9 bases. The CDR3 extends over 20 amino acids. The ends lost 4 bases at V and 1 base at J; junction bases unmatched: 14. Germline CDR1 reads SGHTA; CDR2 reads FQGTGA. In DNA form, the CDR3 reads TGTGCCAGCAGCTCCTCCGGGGCTAGCGGGACCAGGTCTGGGGCCAACGTCCTGACTTTC. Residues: CASSSSGASGTRSGANVLTF.

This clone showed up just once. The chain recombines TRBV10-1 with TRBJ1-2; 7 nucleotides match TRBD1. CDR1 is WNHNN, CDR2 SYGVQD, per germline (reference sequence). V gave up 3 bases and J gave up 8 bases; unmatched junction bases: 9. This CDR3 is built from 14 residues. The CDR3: CASSDSGTAGGYTF. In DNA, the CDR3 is TGCGCCAGCAGTGATTCCGGGACAGCGGGCGGCTACACCTTC.

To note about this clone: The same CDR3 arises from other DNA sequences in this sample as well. The CDR3, as DNA: TGTGCCAGCAGCTTACTCGGGGATACGCAGTATTTT. Amino acids: CASSLLGDTQYF. The J gene is TRBJ2-3, the V gene TRBV7-3; no clear D gene. The germline V gene encodes CDR1 SGHTA and CDR2 FQGTGA. The CDR3 is 12 residues long. V gave up 2 bases and J gave up 6 bases, with 6 bases separating them.

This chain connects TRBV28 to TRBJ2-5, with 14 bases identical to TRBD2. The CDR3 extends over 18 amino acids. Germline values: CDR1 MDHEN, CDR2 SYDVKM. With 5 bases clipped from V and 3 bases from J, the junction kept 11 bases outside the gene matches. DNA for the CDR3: TGTGCCAGCAGTAGACCGGGACTAGCGGGAGAGGGGGAAGAGACCCAGTACTTC. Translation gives CASSRPGLAGEGEETQYF.

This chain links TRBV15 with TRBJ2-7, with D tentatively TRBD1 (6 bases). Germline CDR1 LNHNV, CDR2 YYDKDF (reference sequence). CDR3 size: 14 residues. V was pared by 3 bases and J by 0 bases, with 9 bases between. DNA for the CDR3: TGTGCCACCAGCAGGGGGGCCGACTCCTACGAGCAGTACTTC. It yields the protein CATSRGADSYEQYF.

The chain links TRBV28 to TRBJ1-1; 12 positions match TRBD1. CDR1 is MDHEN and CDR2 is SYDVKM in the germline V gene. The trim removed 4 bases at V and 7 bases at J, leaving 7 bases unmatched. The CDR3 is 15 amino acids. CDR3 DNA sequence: TGTGCCAGCAGTTCACCGGGACAGGGGGCCGGTGAAGCTTTCTTT. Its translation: CASSSPGQGAGEAFF.

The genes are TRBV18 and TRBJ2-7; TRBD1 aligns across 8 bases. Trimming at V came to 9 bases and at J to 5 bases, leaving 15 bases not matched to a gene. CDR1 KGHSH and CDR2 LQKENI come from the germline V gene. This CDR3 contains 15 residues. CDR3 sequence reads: CASNDETGVVHEQYF. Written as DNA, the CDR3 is TGTGCCAGTAACGACGAGACAGGGGTTGTGCACGAGCAGTACTTC.

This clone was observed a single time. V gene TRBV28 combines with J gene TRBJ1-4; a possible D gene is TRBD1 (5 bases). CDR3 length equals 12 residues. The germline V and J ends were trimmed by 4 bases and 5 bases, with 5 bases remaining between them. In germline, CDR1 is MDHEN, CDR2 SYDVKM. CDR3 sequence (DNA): TGTGCCAGCAGTTGGGACAATGAAAAACTGTTTTTT. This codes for CASSWDNEKLFF.

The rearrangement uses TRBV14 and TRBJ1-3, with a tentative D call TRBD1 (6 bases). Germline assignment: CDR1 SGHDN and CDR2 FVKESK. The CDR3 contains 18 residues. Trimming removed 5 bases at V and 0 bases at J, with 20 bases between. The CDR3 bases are TGTGCCAGCAGCACCGCCGTGGCAGGGGTCCGCTCTGGAAACACCATATATTTT. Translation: CASSTAVAGVRSGNTIYF.

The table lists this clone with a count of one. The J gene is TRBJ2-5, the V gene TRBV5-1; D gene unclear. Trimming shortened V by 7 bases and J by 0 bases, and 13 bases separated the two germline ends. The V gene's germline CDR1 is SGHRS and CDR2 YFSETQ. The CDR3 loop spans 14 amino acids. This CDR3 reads CASQVDSYQETQYF. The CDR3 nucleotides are TGCGCCAGCCAAGTAGACTCATACCAAGAGACCCAGTACTTC.

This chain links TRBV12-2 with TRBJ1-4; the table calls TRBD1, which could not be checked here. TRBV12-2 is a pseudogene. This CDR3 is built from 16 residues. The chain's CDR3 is CASRILGQEAGEKLFF. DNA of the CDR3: TGTGCAAGTCGCATACTAGGACAGGAGGCGGGAGAAAAACTGTTTTTT.

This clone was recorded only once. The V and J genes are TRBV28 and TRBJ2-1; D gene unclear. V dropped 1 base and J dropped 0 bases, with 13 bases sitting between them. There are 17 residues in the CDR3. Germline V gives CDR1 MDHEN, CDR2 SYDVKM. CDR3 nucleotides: TGTGCCAGCAGTTTATATGGCGGACGATACTCCTACAATGAGCAGTTCTTC. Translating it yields CASSLYGGRYSYNEQFF.

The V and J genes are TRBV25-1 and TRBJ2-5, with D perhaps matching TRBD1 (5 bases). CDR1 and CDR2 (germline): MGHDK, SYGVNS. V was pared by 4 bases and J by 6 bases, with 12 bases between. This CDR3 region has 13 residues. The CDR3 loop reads CASSADPGKTQYF. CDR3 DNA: TGTGCCAGCAGTGCCGATCCAGGGAAGACCCAGTACTTC.

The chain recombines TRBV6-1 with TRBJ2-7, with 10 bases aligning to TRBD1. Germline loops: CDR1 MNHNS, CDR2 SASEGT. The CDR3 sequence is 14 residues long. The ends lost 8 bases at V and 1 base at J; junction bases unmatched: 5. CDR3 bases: TGTGCCAGCGTGGGACAGGGGACTTCCTACGAGCAGTACTTC. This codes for CASVGQGTSYEQYF.

In DNA, the CDR3 is TGCGCCAGCAGCTCCGAGGGGGATGGTGGCTACACCTTC. Its translation: CASSSEGDGGYTF. The chain links TRBV5-1 to TRBJ1-2; weak D call: TRBD1 (6 bases). Trimming pared 3 bases from V and 7 bases from J, leaving 13 bases between. There are 13 residues in the CDR3. Germline values: CDR1 SGHRS, CDR2 YFSETQ.

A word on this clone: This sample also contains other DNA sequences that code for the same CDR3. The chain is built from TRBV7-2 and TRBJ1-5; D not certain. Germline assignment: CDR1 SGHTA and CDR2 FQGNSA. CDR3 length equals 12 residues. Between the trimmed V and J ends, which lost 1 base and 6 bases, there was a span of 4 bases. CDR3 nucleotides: TGTGCCAGCAGCTTAGGAAGTCAGCCCCAGCATTTT. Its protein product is CASSLGSQPQHF.

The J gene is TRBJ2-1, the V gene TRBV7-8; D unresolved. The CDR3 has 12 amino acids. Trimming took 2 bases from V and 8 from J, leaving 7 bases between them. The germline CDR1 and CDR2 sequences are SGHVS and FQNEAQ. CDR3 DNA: TGTGCCAGCAGCTTAAGCCGGCATGAGCAGTTCTTC. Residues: CASSLSRHEQFF.

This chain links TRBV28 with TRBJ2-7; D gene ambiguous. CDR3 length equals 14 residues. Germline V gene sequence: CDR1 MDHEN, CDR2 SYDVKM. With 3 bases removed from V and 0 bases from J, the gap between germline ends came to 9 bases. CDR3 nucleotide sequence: TGTGCCAGCAGTTTTACTCTGCTCTCCTACGAGCAGTACTTC. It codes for CASSFTLLSYEQYF. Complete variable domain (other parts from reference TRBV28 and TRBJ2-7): DVKVTQSSRYLVKRTGEKVFLECVQDMDHENMFWYRQDPGLGLRLIYFSYDVKMKEKGDIPEGYSVSREKKERFSLILESASTNQTSMYLCASSFTLLSYEQYFGPGTRLTVT.